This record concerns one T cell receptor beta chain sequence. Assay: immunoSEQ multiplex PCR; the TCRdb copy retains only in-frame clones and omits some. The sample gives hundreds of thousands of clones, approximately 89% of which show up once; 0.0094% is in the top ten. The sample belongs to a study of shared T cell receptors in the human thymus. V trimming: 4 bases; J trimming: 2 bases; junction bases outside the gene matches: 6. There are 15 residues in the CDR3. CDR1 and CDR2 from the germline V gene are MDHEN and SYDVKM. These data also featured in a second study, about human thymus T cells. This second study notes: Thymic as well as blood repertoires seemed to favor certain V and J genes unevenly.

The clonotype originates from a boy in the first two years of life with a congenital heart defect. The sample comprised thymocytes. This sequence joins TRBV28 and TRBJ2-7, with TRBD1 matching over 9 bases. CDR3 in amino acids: CASSCTDRGAYEQYF. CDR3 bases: TGTGCCAGCAGTTGCACGGACAGGGGAGCCTACGAGCAGTACTTC.